The clone carrying this T cell receptor (beta chain) was observed a few times. This sample was taken from a study of blood T cell repertoires in COVID-19. There are 15 residues in the CDR3. V was trimmed by 0 bases and J by 2 bases, leaving 11 bases between them. In germline, CDR1 is GTSNPN, CDR2 SVGIG (reference sequence). Produced via immunoSEQ multiplex PCR; TCRdb's table is partial and in-frame only. The sample shows over 150,000 clones, around 86% of them seen only once. V and J are TRBV30 and TRBJ1-3; D is ambiguous. The clonotype was recovered from a man between 60 and 70 years old with COVID-19, enrolled during active disease. The material sequenced was peripheral blood. CDR3 DNA: TGTGCCTGGAGTGTACTGGAGGCTACTGGAAACACCATATATTTT. Translated: CAWSVLEATGNTIYF.